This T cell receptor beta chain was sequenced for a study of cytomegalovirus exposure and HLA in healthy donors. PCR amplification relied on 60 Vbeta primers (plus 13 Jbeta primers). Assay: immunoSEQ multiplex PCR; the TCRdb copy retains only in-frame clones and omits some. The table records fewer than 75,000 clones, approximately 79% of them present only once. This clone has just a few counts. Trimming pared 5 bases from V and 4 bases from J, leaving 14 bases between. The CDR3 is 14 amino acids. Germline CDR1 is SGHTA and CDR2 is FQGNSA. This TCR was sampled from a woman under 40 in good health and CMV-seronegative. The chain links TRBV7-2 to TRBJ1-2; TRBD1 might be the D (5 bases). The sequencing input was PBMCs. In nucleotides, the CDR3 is TGTGCCAGCAGCATGGGGGGGGGTGGCTATGGCTACACCTTC. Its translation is CASSMGGGGYGYTF.